This is a list of T cell receptor beta chains from one sample in a study of T-cell reconstitution after alpha-beta-depleted transplantation in children. TCRdb analysed the PCR reads with MiXCR anew, one entry per CDR3 protein. The sample lists tens of thousands of distinct CDR3 sequences, 7.5% to 10% occurring once. The material was PBMCs, mostly from graft donor cells, obtained 60 days after TCRalphabeta/CD19-depleted stem cell transplant. The receptors originated from a male patient aged 2-10 years who had a stem cell transplant for chronic granulomatous disease, so the T cells may come from the graft donor. Each CDR3 is given with its conserved first and last residue. A D gene is named only where the DNA matches it firmly. Expanded clones are given a class, and other clones once, few, many or no size at all.

-,-,TRBJ1-3,TRBV3-1,17,TGTGCCAGCAGCCGCGACCCCAGGGGCCACTCTGGAAACACCATATATTTT,CASSRDPRGHSGNTIYF
many,-,TRBJ2-3,TRBV29-1,14,TGCAGCGTTGGAAAGGAGTCAGTAACAGATACGCAGTATTTT,CSVGKESVTDTQYF
-,TRBD1,TRBJ2-5,TRBV7-9,14,TGTGCCAGCAGCCGGACAGGGCTAGGGGAGACCCAGTACTTC,CASSRTGLGETQYF
many,TRBD2,TRBJ2-3,TRBV6-4,15,TGTGCCAGCAGTGACGAAGCGGGGGGCACAGATACGCAGTATTTT,CASSDEAGGTDTQYF
-,TRBD2,TRBJ2-5,TRBV7-9,15,TGTGCCAGCAGGTTACTAGCGGGAGGGCCAGAGACCCAGTACTTC,CASRLLAGGPETQYF
many,TRBD2,TRBJ2-7,TRBV28,15,TGTGCCAGCAATCAGTATGCGGGAGGAAACTACGAGCAGTACTTC,CASNQYAGGNYEQYF
many,TRBD2,TRBJ2-2,TRBV5-1,17,TGCGCCAGCAGCTTAACTAGCGGGTATTCGAACACCGGGGAGCTGTTTTTT,CASSLTSGYSNTGELFF
few,TRBD2,TRBJ2-1,TRBV3-1,15,TGTGCCAGCAGCCAAACTAGCGGGACGAACAATGAGCAGTTCTTC,CASSQTSGTNNEQFF
few,-,TRBJ2-1,TRBV5-6,13,TGTGCCAGCAGCCCTTGGTACTACAATGAGCAGTTCTTC,CASSPWYYNEQFF
many,-,TRBJ1-6,TRBV7-2,12,TGTGCCAGCAGCTTTGATAATTCACCCCTCCACTTT,CASSFDNSPLHF